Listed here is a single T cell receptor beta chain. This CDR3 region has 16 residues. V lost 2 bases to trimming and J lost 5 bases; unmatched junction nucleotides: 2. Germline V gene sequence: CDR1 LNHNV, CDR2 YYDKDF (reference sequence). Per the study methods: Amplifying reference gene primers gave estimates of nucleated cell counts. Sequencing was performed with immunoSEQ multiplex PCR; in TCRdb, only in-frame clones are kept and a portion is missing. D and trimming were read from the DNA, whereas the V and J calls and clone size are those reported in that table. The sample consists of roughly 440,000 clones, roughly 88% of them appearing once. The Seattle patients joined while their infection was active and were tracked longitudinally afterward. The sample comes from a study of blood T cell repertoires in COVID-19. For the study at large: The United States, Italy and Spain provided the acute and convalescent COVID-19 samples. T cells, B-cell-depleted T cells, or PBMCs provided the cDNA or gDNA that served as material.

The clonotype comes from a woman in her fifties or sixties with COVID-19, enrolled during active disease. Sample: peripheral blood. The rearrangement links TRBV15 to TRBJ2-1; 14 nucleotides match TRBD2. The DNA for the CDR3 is TGTGCCACCAGCAGATCGGGACTAGCGGGGGACAATGAGCAGTTCTTC. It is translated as CATSRSGLAGDNEQFF.